The 11 T cell receptor beta chains reported below all come from one sample, sequenced in a study of blood T cell repertoires in COVID-19. Only in-frame clones appear in the TCRdb table, and some are missing; sequencing was by immunoSEQ multiplex PCR. Here the sample spans 150,000 to 200,000 clones, approximately 86% being singletons. The specimen sequenced was peripheral blood. The receptors derive from a man aged 55 to 70 who had recovered from COVID-19.

V gene TRBV19 combines with J gene TRBJ1-2; 7 bases are shared with TRBD1. CDR3 size: 15 residues. CDR1 is LNHDA and CDR2 is SQIVND in the germline V gene (reference sequence). With 5 bases clipped from V and 3 bases from J, the junction kept 9 bases outside the gene matches. The CDR3 protein is CASSGPRQGDYGYTF. In DNA, the CDR3 is TGTGCCAGTAGTGGACCGAGACAGGGCGACTATGGCTACACCTTC. Using reference TRBV19 and TRBJ1-2 for the parts outside the CDR3, the full variable domain is DGGITQSPKYLFRKEGQNVTLSCEQNLNHDAMYWYRQDPGQGLRLIYYSQIVNDFQKGDIAEGYSVSREKKESFPLTVTSAQKNPTAFYLCASSGPRQGDYGYTFGSGTRLTVV.

The V call is TRBV6-5, the J call TRBJ2-7; 9 bases fit TRBD1. CDR1 is MNHEY, CDR2 SVGAGI, per germline. This CDR3 comprises 14 residues. V trimming: 5 bases; J trimming: 1 base; junction bases outside the gene matches: 3. CDR3 nucleotides: TGTGCCAGCAGTCGGACAGGGGCGTCCTACGAGCAGTACTTC. Its translation: CASSRTGASYEQYF.

V is TRBV4-3 and J is TRBJ2-5, with a weak D call TRBD1 (5 bases). V shed 0 bases and J shed 7 bases, with 12 bases lying between them. Germline V gene sequence: CDR1 LGHNA, CDR2 YSLEER. The CDR3 consists of 14 residues. The CDR3 nucleotides read TGCGCCAGCAGCCAAGAAGGGGAAAAGGGGACCCAGTACTTC. Encoded protein: CASSQEGEKGTQYF.

This chain links TRBV28 with TRBJ2-3; 14 nucleotides line up with TRBD2. Germline V gives CDR1 MDHEN, CDR2 SYDVKM. Trimming took 2 bases from V and 5 from J; bases not matched to a gene: 9. The CDR3 extends over 18 amino acids. CDR3 DNA: TGTGCCAGCAGTTTACCCCAGACTAGCGGGGGGGCCGAAGATACGCAGTATTTT. It encodes CASSLPQTSGGAEDTQYF.

The chain links TRBV5-5 to TRBJ1-2; D possibly corresponds to TRBD1 (5 bases). The CDR3 sequence is 16 residues long. Between the trimmed V and J ends, which lost 4 bases and 4 bases, there was a span of 20 bases. CDR1 and CDR2 from the germline V gene are SGHKS and YYEKEE (reference sequence). This chain's CDR3 is CASSLQAQIRFYGYTF. The DNA for the CDR3 is TGTGCCAGCAGCCTACAGGCCCAGATCCGATTCTATGGCTACACCTTC.

The chain is built from TRBV14 and TRBJ1-2; TRBD1 agrees at 10 bases. The J segment lost 3 bases and the V segment lost 4 bases, leaving 8 bases of the junction unmatched. CDR1 is SGHDN, CDR2 FVKESK, per germline. The CDR3 runs 16 residues. This CDR3 is CASSPRDRGLYYGYTF. CDR3 bases: TGTGCCAGCAGCCCTAGGGACAGGGGCCTGTACTATGGCTACACCTTC.

This clone appeared a few times. The rearrangement links TRBV3-1 (or the pseudogene TRBV3-2) to TRBJ2-7, with 8 bases identical to TRBD1. The CDR3 contains 14 residues. The ends lost 4 bases at V and 3 bases at J; junction bases unmatched: 5. Germline V gene data show CDR1 as LGHDT and CDR2 as YNNKEL (reference sequence). The CDR3 DNA reads TGTGCCAGCAGCCCCTTCGGACAGGGCTACGAGCAGTACTTC. Amino acids: CASSPFGQGYEQYF.

This clone was found once. In nucleotides, the CDR3 is TGTGCCAGCAGCCTGCGGGACGGCCCAATTAACTATGGCTACACCTTC. Its translation: CASSLRDGPINYGYTF. The chain has TRBV21-1 and TRBJ1-2. TRBV21-1 is marked as a pseudogene. The CDR3 contains 16 residues.

This clone was found once. The chain joins TRBV7-3 to TRBJ1-1; 7 bases match TRBD1. This CDR3 has 13 amino acids. The V gene end was trimmed by 5 bases and the J gene end by 5 bases; junction bases not matched to a gene: 5. CDR1 and CDR2 (germline): SGHTA, FQGTGA. The CDR3 bases are TGTGCCAGCAGCGAACAGGGGAGGACTGAAGCTTTCTTT. Its protein product is CASSEQGRTEAFF.

J is TRBJ1-1 and V is TRBV3-1 (or the pseudogene TRBV3-2); 7 bases match TRBD1. CDR3 size: 16 residues. Unmatched junction bases numbered 9, after V lost 1 base and J lost 4 bases. Germline V gives CDR1 LGHDT, CDR2 YNNKEL (reference sequence). The CDR3 protein is CASSQGGYRGGTEAFF. CDR3 in DNA: TGTGCCAGCAGCCAAGGGGGATACAGGGGAGGCACTGAAGCTTTCTTT.

V is TRBV2 and J is TRBJ2-3, with TRBD2 matching over 16 bases. V gave up 7 bases and J gave up 5 bases; unmatched junction bases: 15. CDR3 size: 19 residues. Germline V gives CDR1 SNHLY, CDR2 FYNNEI. The CDR3, as DNA: TGTGCCAGCAACAAACAGGGACTAGCGGGGGGGGAACGTGTAGATACGCAGTATTTT. This translates into CASNKQGLAGGERVDTQYF.